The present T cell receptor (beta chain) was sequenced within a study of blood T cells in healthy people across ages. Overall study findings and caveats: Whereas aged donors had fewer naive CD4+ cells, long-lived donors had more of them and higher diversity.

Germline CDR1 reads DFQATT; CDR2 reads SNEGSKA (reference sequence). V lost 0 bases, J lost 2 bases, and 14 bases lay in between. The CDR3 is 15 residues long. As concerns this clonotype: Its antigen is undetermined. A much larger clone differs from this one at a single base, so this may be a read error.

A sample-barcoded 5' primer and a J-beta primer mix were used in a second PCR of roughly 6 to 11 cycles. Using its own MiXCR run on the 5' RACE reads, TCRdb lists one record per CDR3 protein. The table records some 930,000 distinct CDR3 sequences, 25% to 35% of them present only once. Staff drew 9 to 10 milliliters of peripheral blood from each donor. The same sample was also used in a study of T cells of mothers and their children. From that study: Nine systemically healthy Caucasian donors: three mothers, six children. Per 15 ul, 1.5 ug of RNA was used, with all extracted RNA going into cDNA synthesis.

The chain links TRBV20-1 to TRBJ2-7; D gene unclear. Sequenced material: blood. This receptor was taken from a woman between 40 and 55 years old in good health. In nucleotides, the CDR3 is TGCAGTGCTAGAGATCGGGCGACTGTTGCCTACGAGCAGTACTTC. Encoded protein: CSARDRATVAYEQYF.